Below are 21 T cell receptor beta chains sequenced from a single sample in a study of blood T cell repertoires in COVID-19. This table comes from immunoSEQ multiplex PCR, and its TCRdb copy is limited to in-frame clones, with some not included. The sample contains fewer than 250,000 clones, just over 85% of which appear only once. Sequenced material: PBMCs or T cells enriched from blood (not recorded which). Receptors were obtained from a woman aged 45 to 65 with acute COVID-19.

The chain is built from TRBV9 and TRBJ2-1; 9 bases map to TRBD1. Germline V gene lookup returns CDR1 SGDLS and CDR2 YYNGEE. V lost 1 base and J lost 6; bases outside the gene matches: 8. The CDR3 is 16 amino acids. CDR3 nucleotide sequence: TGTGCCAGCAGCGTAACAGGGGGCCCTCCTGGCAATGAGCAGTTCTTC. This translates into CASSVTGGPPGNEQFF.

The chain is built from TRBV4-2 and TRBJ1-1; D is uncertain. Germline V CDR1 and CDR2: LGHNA, YNFKEQ. V lost 4 bases, J lost 4 bases, and 19 bases lay in between. The CDR3 consists of 16 residues. This CDR3 reads CASSPVSRYKGTEAFF. The CDR3 DNA reads as TGTGCCAGCAGCCCTGTTTCCAGGTATAAAGGCACTGAAGCTTTCTTT.

The rearrangement links TRBV19 to TRBJ1-1; D remains unclear. V was pared by 6 bases and J by 3 bases, with 8 bases between. The germline V gene has CDR1 LNHDA and CDR2 SQIVND (reference sequence). The CDR3 length is 12 residues. The DNA of the CDR3 is TGTGCCAGTAGCCCAAGAGACACTGAAGCTTTCTTT. Protein sequence: CASSPRDTEAFF.

The CDR3 DNA sequence: TGCGCCAGCAGCCCCTTCGGGCTAGCGGGCCGAAGCTCCTACAATGAGCAGTTCTTC. This translates into CASSPFGLAGRSSYNEQFF. This chain connects TRBV5-1 to TRBJ2-1, with 8 bases fitting TRBD2. Trimming took 4 bases from V and 0 from J; bases not matched to a gene: 15. Germline-derived CDR1 and CDR2 are SGHRS and YFSETQ. The CDR3 is 19 residues long.

The chain recombines TRBV2 with TRBJ2-2, with D possibly matching TRBD2 (6 bases). CDR1 is SNHLY and CDR2 is FYNNEI in the germline V gene. The V and J ends lost 10 bases and 0 bases respectively, with 18 bases between them. The CDR3 is made up of 16 amino acids. In DNA form, the CDR3 reads TGTGCCACTAAGGGAAAGGAGGGGTCGAACACCGGGGAGCTGTTTTTT. It encodes CATKGKEGSNTGELFF.

The chain couples TRBV4-3 to TRBJ1-3; D call uncertain. CDR1 is LGHNA, CDR2 YSLEER, per germline. V dropped 0 bases and J dropped 0 bases, with 12 bases sitting between them. CDR3 length: 17 amino acids. The CDR3 nucleotides read TGCGCCAGCAGCCAAGAATTTGCGCGGGGCTCTGGAAACACCATATATTTT. Translated, it gives CASSQEFARGSGNTIYF.

As DNA, the CDR3 is TGTGCCAGTAGTACTAGCTCGGTCCTCTATGGCTACACCTTC. It translates to CASSTSSVLYGYTF. The chain combines TRBV19 with TRBJ1-2; D gene ambiguous. The CDR3 consists of 14 residues. The germline V gene encodes CDR1 LNHDA and CDR2 SQIVND (reference sequence). V dropped 4 bases and J dropped 4 bases, with 13 bases sitting between them.

This chain joins TRBV6-5 and TRBJ1-1; tentatively, D is TRBD1 (5 bases). Per germline, CDR1 MNHEY and CDR2 SVGAGI. V lost 8 bases, J lost 0 bases, and 16 bases lay in between. The CDR3 is made up of 15 amino acids. CDR3 sequence reads: CASGDSSSMNTEAFF. CDR3 DNA sequence: TGTGCCAGCGGGGACTCCTCAAGCATGAACACTGAAGCTTTCTTT.

The chain recombines TRBV28 with TRBJ1-6, with a possible D match to TRBD1 (5 bases). Germline values: CDR1 MDHEN, CDR2 SYDVKM. The CDR3 is 18 residues long. Deletions cut 3 bases from V and 5 bases from J, with 20 bases between. The CDR3 region has the DNA TGTGCCAGCAGTTTTGGCTCTATGGGGGGGAGGAATAATTCACCCCTCCACTTT. Amino acids: CASSFGSMGGRNNSPLHF.

This chain connects TRBV6-2 or TRBV6-3 to TRBJ1-5; a possible D gene is TRBD1 (5 bases). Per germline, CDR1 MNHEY and CDR2 SVGEGT. Trimming took off 2 bases at V and 3 bases at J, with 8 bases between the two ends. The CDR3 sequence is 14 residues long. The CDR3 DNA reads as TGTGCCAGCAGTTACGGGGGACTCAATCAGCCCCAGCATTTT. Amino acid sequence: CASSYGGLNQPQHF.

This chain connects TRBV24-1 to TRBJ2-1; 12 nucleotides align to TRBD2. V was clipped by 8 bases and J by 5 bases; unmatched bases: 6. There are 15 residues in the CDR3. Germline-derived CDR1 and CDR2 are KGHDR and SFDVKD. This CDR3 is CATKGLAGRHNEQFF. For the CDR3, the DNA is TGTGCCACCAAGGGACTAGCGGGTAGGCACAATGAGCAGTTCTTC.

The chain employs TRBV5-1 and TRBJ2-3; 9 bases are a match to TRBD2. In germline, CDR1 is SGHRS, CDR2 YFSETQ. The CDR3 is made up of 16 amino acids. J was trimmed by 3 bases and V by 7 bases; bases with no gene match: 12. The CDR3 loop is CASHLARSGRTDTQYF. CDR3 coding DNA: TGCGCCAGCCACCTAGCGCGCAGCGGGAGGACAGATACGCAGTATTTT.

This clone was found once. The chain combines TRBV7-9 with TRBJ2-1; D is unresolved. V was pared by 1 base and J by 0 bases, with 4 bases between. The CDR3 spans 14 residues. Germline V gene lookup returns CDR1 SEHNR and CDR2 FQNEAQ (reference sequence). The CDR3 DNA reads TGTGCCAGCAGCTTAGTTAACTCCTACAATGAGCAGTTCTTC. It codes for CASSLVNSYNEQFF.

This clone was seen a handful of times. The V gene is TRBV28, the J gene TRBJ1-4; D is perhaps TRBD1 (6 bases). CDR3 length: 14 amino acids. The germline V gene encodes CDR1 MDHEN and CDR2 SYDVKM. Trimming cost V 7 bases and J 10 bases, with 19 bases left between them. The chain's CDR3 is CASTKGGGRIKLFF. CDR3 coding DNA: TGTGCCAGCACCAAAGGCGGGGGGCGCATAAAACTGTTTTTT.

This rearrangement joins TRBV5-1 to TRBJ2-5, with TRBD2 as a possible D gene (6 bases). The CDR3 is made up of 14 amino acids. Trimming stripped 0 bases from V and 1 base from J, with 7 bases between. Germline V gene lookup returns CDR1 SGHRS and CDR2 YFSETQ. CDR3 bases: TGCGCCAGCAGCTTGGGACTAGGCCAAGAGACCCAGTACTTC. Translated: CASSLGLGQETQYF.

The chain employs TRBV19 and TRBJ2-4; 9 bases map to TRBD1. Germline V CDR1 and CDR2: LNHDA, SQIVND (reference sequence). V shed 6 bases and J 9 bases; nucleotides not matched to a gene: 9. The CDR3 extends over 14 amino acids. CDR3 DNA: TGTGCCAGTAGCCCGGGGACAGGGTGGAGCATTCAGTACTTC. Translating gives CASSPGTGWSIQYF.

V and J are TRBV27 and TRBJ1-1, with a weak D call TRBD1 (5 bases). Germline lookup yields CDR1 MNHEY and CDR2 SMNVEV (reference sequence). Deletions cut 6 bases from V and 4 bases from J, with 15 bases between. The CDR3 spans 14 residues. Here the CDR3 reads CASRQGLVSTEAFF. The DNA of the CDR3 is TGTGCCAGCAGGCAGGGCCTAGTAAGCACTGAAGCTTTCTTT.

V and J are TRBV21-1 and TRBJ2-7; the table assigns TRBD1, which was not confirmed against the DNA. TRBV21-1 is noted as a pseudogene. The CDR3 length is 18 residues. The CDR3 reads CASSKGSQVFSCSYEQYF. CDR3 nucleotides: TGTGCCAGCAGCAAAGGGTCCCAGGTCTTTTCCTGCTCCTACGAGCAGTACTTC.

The rearrangement links TRBV14 to TRBJ2-7; D gene ambiguous. The V end lost 8 bases, the J end lost 3 bases, and 11 bases lay between the germline ends. Per germline, CDR1 SGHDN and CDR2 FVKESK. The CDR3 consists of 12 residues. The CDR3 DNA follows: TGTGCCAGCGGAGCCGGGTACTACGAGCAGTACTTC. It translates to CASGAGYYEQYF. Complete variable domain (other parts from reference TRBV14 and TRBJ2-7): EAGVTQFPSHSVIEKGQTVTLRCDPISGHDNLYWYRRVMGKEIKFLLHFVKESKQDESGMPNNRFLAERTGGTYSTLKVQPAELEDSGVYFCASGAGYYEQYFGPGTRLTVT.

The chain is built from TRBV7-9 and TRBJ2-5, with TRBD2 matching 9 bases. This CDR3 is built from 15 residues. Germline values: CDR1 SEHNR, CDR2 FQNEAQ (reference sequence). Unmatched junction bases numbered 9, after V lost 3 bases and J lost 7 bases. The DNA for the CDR3 is TGTGCCAGCAGCTTCCTAGCGGGAACCCAACGGACCCAGTACTTC. Its protein product is CASSFLAGTQRTQYF.

The J gene is TRBJ2-1, the V gene TRBV5-4, with TRBD2 as a possible D gene (5 bases). V gave up 0 bases and J gave up 5 bases, with 12 bases separating them. CDR3 length: 15 amino acids. Germline V gene sequence: CDR1 SGHNT, CDR2 YYREEE (reference sequence). CDR3 in DNA: TGTGCCAGCAGCTTGGCCATGTCTAGCCACAATGAGCAGTTCTTC. Amino acid sequence: CASSLAMSSHNEQFF.